The 20 T cell receptor beta chains given below trace back to one sample, sequenced in a study of shared clonotypes between healthy human individuals. Repertoires were generated with immunoSEQ multiplex PCR, while TCRdb's copy carries only in-frame clones and drops some. The data contain roughly 2.5 million clones, just over 90% of them seen just once; the ten biggest clones take up about 0.13%. Sequencing was carried out using naive CD4+ T cells sorted from blood. The subset denotes: CD45RA+ positively selected. The origin of the receptors is a young man in good health.

As concerns this clone: This sample includes further DNA sequences coding for the same CDR3. This sequence joins TRBV2 and TRBJ2-7; D uncertain. The CDR3 sequence is 11 residues long. Germline-derived CDR1 and CDR2 are SNHLY and FYNNEI. The V end lost 4 bases, the J end lost 4 bases, and 5 bases lay between the germline ends. CDR3 residues: CASSGRYEQYF. The CDR3, as DNA: TGTGCCAGCAGTGGAAGGTACGAGCAGTACTTC.

The chain employs TRBV19 and TRBJ1-2; D ambiguous. The V gene lost 7 bases and the J gene lost 4 bases, with 16 bases spanning the gap. The germline CDR1 and CDR2 sequences are LNHDA and SQIVND (reference sequence). The CDR3 is made up of 14 amino acids. CDR3 sequence (DNA): TGTGCCAGTAATAAGAAAGGTAGTGCCTATGGCTACACCTTC. Protein product: CASNKKGSAYGYTF.

The J gene is TRBJ1-4, the V gene TRBV5-1; 10 bases fit TRBD1. Germline V lookup: CDR1 SGHRS, CDR2 YFSETQ. CDR3 size: 16 residues. V was clipped by 0 bases and J by 8 bases; unmatched bases: 7. The CDR3 coding sequence is TGCGCCAGCAGCTTGGCCGGGGACAGGGGAGGAGAAAAACTGTTTTTT. It translates to CASSLAGDRGGEKLFF.

The gene calls are TRBV10-3 and TRBJ1-6, with D maybe TRBD1 (6 bases). Germline lookup yields CDR1 ENHRY and CDR2 SYGVKD. Deletions cut 3 bases from V and 3 bases from J, with 6 bases between. The length of the CDR3 is 14 residues. The CDR3 spells CAISEQGYNSPLHF. CDR3 nucleotides: TGTGCCATCAGTGAACAGGGCTATAATTCACCCCTCCACTTT.

The CDR3 sequence is CASNIDGTDTQYF. The CDR3 DNA follows: TGTGCCAGCAACATTGATGGGACAGATACGCAGTATTTT. The rearrangement uses TRBV6-6 and TRBJ2-3, with D unresolved. The CDR3 is made up of 13 amino acids. V was pared by 7 bases and J by 3 bases, with 11 bases between. Germline V lookup: CDR1 MNHNY, CDR2 SVGAGI (reference sequence).

The gene calls are TRBV2 and TRBJ1-5; D remains ambiguous. The germline V and J ends were trimmed by 4 bases and 7 bases, with 11 bases remaining between them. This CDR3 is 13 amino acids long. Looked up from germline, CDR1 is SNHLY and CDR2 is FYNNEI. The CDR3 DNA reads TGTGCCAGCAGTGGGGGATTATTGCAGCCCCAGCATTTT. Protein: CASSGGLLQPQHF.

This chain links TRBV6-4 with TRBJ1-1, with 9 nucleotides matching TRBD1. The CDR3 loop spans 15 amino acids. CDR1 MRHNA and CDR2 SNTAGT come from the germline V gene. V shed 5 bases and J 5 bases; nucleotides not matched to a gene: 9. The CDR3 region is CASSPGTGLVTEAFF. CDR3 nucleotides: TGTGCCAGCAGTCCCGGGACAGGGCTGGTGACTGAAGCTTTCTTT.

This chain connects TRBV5-1 to TRBJ1-4; TRBD1 might be the D (5 bases). V lost 1 base and J lost 6, with 10 bases in between. This CDR3 region has 14 residues. Germline V CDR1 and CDR2: SGHRS, YFSETQ. CDR3 bases: TGCGCCAGCAGCTTGACAGGTAGAGATGAAAAACTGTTTTTT. This codes for CASSLTGRDEKLFF. Complete variable domain (other parts from reference TRBV5-1 and TRBJ1-4): KAGVTQTPRYLIKTRGQQVTLSCSPISGHRSVSWYQQTPGQGLQFLFEYFSETQRNKGNFPGRFSGRQFSNSRSEMNVSTLELGDSALYLCASSLTGRDEKLFFGSGTQLSVL.

This clone was found a few times. V usage is TRBV30 and J usage is TRBJ1-2; tentative D call: TRBD1 (5 bases). Germline V gives CDR1 GTSNPN, CDR2 SVGIG (reference sequence). This CDR3 is built from 14 residues. Deletions cut 0 bases from V and 5 bases from J, with 13 bases between. This CDR3 is CAWSVSDRGYGYTF. The CDR3 DNA reads TGTGCCTGGAGTGTATCAGATAGGGGATATGGCTACACCTTC.

The chain couples TRBV4-1 to TRBJ2-1; D tentatively fits TRBD1 or TRBD2 (5 bases each). Trimming took off 4 bases at V and 7 bases at J, with 11 bases between the two ends. CDR3 length: 13 amino acids. Germline assignment: CDR1 MGHRA and CDR2 YSYEKL. CDR3 amino acids: CASSPGGANEQFF. CDR3 sequence (DNA): TGCGCCAGCAGCCCTGGGGGAGCTAATGAGCAGTTCTTC.

V is TRBV6-5 and J is TRBJ2-1; D gene uncertain. The CDR3 consists of 15 residues. Trimming stripped 0 bases from V and 0 bases from J, with 6 bases between. Germline-derived CDR1 and CDR2 are MNHEY and SVGAGI. As DNA, the CDR3 is TGTGCCAGCAGTTACTCCTCCCTCTCCTACAATGAGCAGTTCTTC. Protein: CASSYSSLSYNEQFF.

This chain links TRBV6-1 with TRBJ2-2; 7 positions agree with TRBD1. The length of the CDR3 is 17 residues. J was trimmed by 0 bases and V by 2 bases; bases with no gene match: 6. Germline V gives CDR1 MNHNS, CDR2 SASEGT. CDR3 sequence reads: CASSERQGPSNTGELFF. In DNA, the CDR3 is TGTGCCAGCAGTGAAAGACAGGGACCGTCGAACACCGGGGAGCTGTTTTTT.

Comments on this clone: This CDR3 is also generated by other DNA sequences in the sample. This chain uses TRBV19 with TRBJ1-1; D possibly corresponds to TRBD1 (6 bases). The CDR3 has 15 residues. Per the germline V gene, CDR1 is LNHDA and CDR2 is SQIVND (reference sequence). Trimming left V 2 bases short and J 1 base short, with 11 bases between. CDR3 in DNA: TGTGCCAGTAGTATACAGGGGTTGACGAACACTGAAGCTTTCTTT. Protein sequence: CASSIQGLTNTEAFF.

The V and J genes are TRBV5-5 and TRBJ1-2; D gene ambiguous. The germline V gene encodes CDR1 SGHKS and CDR2 YYEKEE (reference sequence). V lost 3 bases, J lost 4 bases, and 13 bases lay in between. The CDR3 has 14 residues. CDR3: CASSSPGMSYGYTF. The CDR3 nucleotides read TGTGCCAGCAGCTCCCCCGGGATGTCCTATGGCTACACCTTC.

The gene calls are TRBV27 and TRBJ2-7; D not resolved. Germline-derived CDR1 and CDR2 are MNHEY and SMNVEV (reference sequence). Trimming shortened V by 9 bases and J by 3 bases, and 21 bases separated the two germline ends. The CDR3 sequence is 15 residues long. The CDR3 is CASPPLVILGYEQYF. The CDR3 bases are TGTGCCAGTCCGCCCCTGGTCATCCTCGGCTACGAGCAGTACTTC.

The chain links TRBV13 to TRBJ2-5, with 8 nucleotides matching TRBD2. J lost 4 bases, V lost 5 bases, and 6 bases had no gene match. Germline-derived CDR1 and CDR2 are PRHDT and FYEKMQ (reference sequence). The CDR3 runs to 14 residues. CDR3 sequence reads: CASSRGLAPETQYF. The CDR3 nucleotides read TGTGCCAGCAGCAGAGGACTAGCCCCAGAGACCCAGTACTTC.

This chain uses TRBV4-3 with TRBJ2-7; D ambiguous. Germline V gene sequence: CDR1 LGHNA, CDR2 YSLEER. The CDR3 totals 11 residues. The ends were cut back, 4 bases at V and 3 bases at J, with 4 bases in the middle. CDR3 loop: CASSPVYEQYF. The DNA of the CDR3 is TGCGCCAGCAGCCCCGTCTACGAGCAGTACTTC.

About this clone: Other DNA sequences within the sample encode an identical CDR3. The chain links TRBV2 to TRBJ1-2; D not resolved. The CDR3 loop spans 11 amino acids. Trimming removed 4 bases at V and 4 bases at J, with 4 bases between. Germline V lookup: CDR1 SNHLY, CDR2 FYNNEI. The chain's CDR3 is CASSVSYGYTF. CDR3 coding DNA: TGTGCCAGCAGTGTAAGCTATGGCTACACCTTC.

The chain is built from TRBV28 and TRBJ1-2; D might be TRBD1 (6 bases). The V end lost 6 bases, the J end lost 6 bases, and 11 bases lay between the germline ends. The CDR3 totals 12 residues. The germline V gene has CDR1 MDHEN and CDR2 SYDVKM. In DNA form, the CDR3 reads TGTGCCAGCAGGGACAGCACTAATGGCTACACCTTC. The encoded protein is CASRDSTNGYTF.

The chain couples TRBV20-1 to TRBJ2-3; D is unclear. Deletions cut 5 bases from V and 9 bases from J, with 12 bases between. Germline CDR1 DFQATT, CDR2 SNEGSKA (reference sequence). The CDR3 loop spans 11 amino acids. CDR3 coding DNA: TGCAGTGCTGATGTCCAGACCACGCAGTATTTT. It yields the protein CSADVQTTQYF.